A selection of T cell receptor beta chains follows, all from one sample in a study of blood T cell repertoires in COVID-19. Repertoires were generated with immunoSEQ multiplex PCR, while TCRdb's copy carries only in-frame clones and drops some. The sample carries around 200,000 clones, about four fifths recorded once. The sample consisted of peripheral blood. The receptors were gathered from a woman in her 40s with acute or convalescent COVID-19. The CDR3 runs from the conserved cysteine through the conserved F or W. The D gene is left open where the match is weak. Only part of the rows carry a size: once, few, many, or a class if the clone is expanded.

CASSQESSGVGLFF | TGTGCCAGCAGCCAGGAATCTAGCGGGGTGGGCTTGTTCTTC | TRBV4-2 | TRBD2 | TRBJ2-1 | .
CATSESTDTQYF | TGTGCCACCAGTGAATCTACAGATACGCAGTATTTT | TRBV24-1 | . | TRBJ2-3 | .
CASSYVQVGEKLFF | TGTGCCAGCAGTTACGTCCAGGTCGGTGAAAAACTGTTTTTT | TRBV6-2/TRBV6-3 | . | TRBJ1-4 | .
CASSYRGSSYNEQFF | TGTGCCAGCAGTTATCGGGGGAGCTCCTACAATGAGCAGTTCTTC | TRBV7-8 | . | TRBJ2-1 | .
CASRRDRGDEKLFF | TGTGCCAGCAGGAGAGACAGGGGGGATGAAAAACTGTTTTTT | TRBV6-5 | TRBD1 | TRBJ1-4 | .
CASSLTATGTEAFF | TGTGCCAGCAGCCTAACGGCTACAGGTACTGAAGCTTTCTTT | TRBV11-2 | . | TRBJ1-1 | once
CASSRGPSSYEQYF | TGTGCCAGCTCCCGAGGCCCAAGCTCCTACGAGCAGTACTTC | TRBV27 | . | TRBJ2-7 | .
CASSLSTTVQETQYF | TGTGCCAGCAGTTTATCGACGACAGTCCAAGAGACCCAGTACTTC | TRBV27 | . | TRBJ2-5 | .
CASSQVKTPYGYTF | TGCGCCAGCAGCCAAGTGAAAACACCATATGGCTACACCTTC | TRBV4-1 | . | TRBJ1-2 | .
CASSLGGTARAGDTQYF | TGTGCCAGCAGCTTGGGGGGGACGGCCCGAGCAGGAGATACGCAGTATTTT | TRBV7-3 | TRBD2 | TRBJ2-3 | .
CASSPLAGGPSNEQFF | TGTGCCAGCAGCCCTCTAGCGGGAGGGCCAAGCAATGAGCAGTTCTTC | TRBV5-4 | TRBD2 | TRBJ2-1 | once
CASRGTGSNEQFF | TGCGCCAGCAGGGGGACAGGGAGTAATGAGCAGTTCTTC | TRBV5-1 | TRBD1 | TRBJ2-1 | .
CASSFLASGGNEQFF | TGTGCCAGCAGTTTTTTGGCGTCGGGAGGTAATGAGCAGTTCTTC | TRBV28 | TRBD2 | TRBJ2-1 | .
CASNKRGGDTQYF | TGTGCCAGCAATAAGCGGGGGGGAGATACGCAGTATTTT | TRBV2 | TRBD2 | TRBJ2-3 | .
CASSFGQGSPLAETQYF | TGTGCCAGCAGTTTCGGGCAGGGAAGCCCTCTTGCGGAGACCCAGTACTTC | TRBV27 | . | TRBJ2-5 | .
CASSRSTSGTGEQYF | TGTGCCAGCAGCCGTTCGACTAGCGGGACTGGCGAGCAGTACTTC | TRBV6-5 | TRBD2 | TRBJ2-7 | .
CASSPLVTPRDTGELFF | TGTGCCAGCAGCCCGCTCGTAACCCCTCGGGACACCGGGGAGCTGTTTTTT | TRBV3-1/TRBV3-2 | . | TRBJ2-2 | .
CAWSVKGVRATDTQYF | TGTGCCTGGAGTGTTAAGGGAGTAAGGGCCACAGATACGCAGTATTTT | TRBV30 | . | TRBJ2-3 | .
CASSPRTGNRGTDTQYF | TGTGCCAGCAGCCCCCGAACCGGGAATCGAGGCACAGATACGCAGTATTTT | TRBV7-9 | . | TRBJ2-3 | .